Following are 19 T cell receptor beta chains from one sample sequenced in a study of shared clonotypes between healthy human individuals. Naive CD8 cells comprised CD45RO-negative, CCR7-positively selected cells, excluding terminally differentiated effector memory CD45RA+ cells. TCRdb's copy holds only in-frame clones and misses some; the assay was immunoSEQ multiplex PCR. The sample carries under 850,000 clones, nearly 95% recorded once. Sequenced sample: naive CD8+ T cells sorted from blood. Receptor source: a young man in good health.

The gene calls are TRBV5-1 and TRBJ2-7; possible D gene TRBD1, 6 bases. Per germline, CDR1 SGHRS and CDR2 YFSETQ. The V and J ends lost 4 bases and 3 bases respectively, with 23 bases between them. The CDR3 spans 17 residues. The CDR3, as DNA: TGCGCCAGCAGCCAGGACAGCCGCCCGACAATTCTCTACGAGCAGTACTTC. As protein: CASSQDSRPTILYEQYF.

CDR3 sequence: CASSSGPGPSYEQYF. CDR3 in DNA: TGTGCCAGCAGCTCGGGTCCGGGGCCTTCCTACGAGCAGTACTTC. The chain uses TRBV5-5 and TRBJ2-7; D may correspond to TRBD1 or TRBD2 (5 bases each). The V end was cut by 3 bases, the J end by 1 base, with 14 bases between. The germline V gene has CDR1 SGHKS and CDR2 YYEKEE (reference sequence). The CDR3 spans 15 residues.

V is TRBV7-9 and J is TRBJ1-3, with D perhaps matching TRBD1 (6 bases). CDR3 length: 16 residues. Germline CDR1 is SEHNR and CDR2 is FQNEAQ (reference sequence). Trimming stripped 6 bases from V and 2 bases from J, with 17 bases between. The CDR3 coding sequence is TGTGCCAGCAGTCTAGACCGCAGGACAGCTGGAAACACCATATATTTT. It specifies CASSLDRRTAGNTIYF.

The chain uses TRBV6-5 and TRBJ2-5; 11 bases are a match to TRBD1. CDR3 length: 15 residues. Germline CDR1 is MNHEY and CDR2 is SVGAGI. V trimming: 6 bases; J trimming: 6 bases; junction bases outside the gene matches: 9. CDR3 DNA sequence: TGTGCCAGCAGAAAGGACAGGGGGCGCGAGAAGACCCAGTACTTC. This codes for CASRKDRGREKTQYF.

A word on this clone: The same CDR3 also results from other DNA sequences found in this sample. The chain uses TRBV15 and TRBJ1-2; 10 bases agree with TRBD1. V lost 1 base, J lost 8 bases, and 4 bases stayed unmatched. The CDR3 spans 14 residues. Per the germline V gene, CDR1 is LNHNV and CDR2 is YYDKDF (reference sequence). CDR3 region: CATSRGQGAYGYTF. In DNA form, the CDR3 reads TGTGCCACCAGCAGAGGACAGGGGGCCTACGGCTACACCTTC.

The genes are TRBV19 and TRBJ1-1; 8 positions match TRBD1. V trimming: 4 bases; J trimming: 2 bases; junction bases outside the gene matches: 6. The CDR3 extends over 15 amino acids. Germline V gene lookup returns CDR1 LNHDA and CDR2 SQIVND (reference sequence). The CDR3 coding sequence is TGTGCCAGTAGTACGGGACAGGACCTAAACACTGAAGCTTTCTTT. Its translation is CASSTGQDLNTEAFF.

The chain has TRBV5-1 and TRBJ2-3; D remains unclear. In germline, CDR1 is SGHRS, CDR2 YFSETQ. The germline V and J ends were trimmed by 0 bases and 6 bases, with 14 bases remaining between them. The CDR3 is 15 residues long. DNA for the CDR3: TGCGCCAGCAGCTTGGCCGAAGCTCCAAGGGATACGCAGTATTTT. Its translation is CASSLAEAPRDTQYF. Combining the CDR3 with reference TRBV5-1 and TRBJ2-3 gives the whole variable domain KAGVTQTPRYLIKTRGQQVTLSCSPISGHRSVSWYQQTPGQGLQFLFEYFSETQRNKGNFPGRFSGRQFSNSRSEMNVSTLELGDSALYLCASSLAEAPRDTQYFGPGTRLTVL.

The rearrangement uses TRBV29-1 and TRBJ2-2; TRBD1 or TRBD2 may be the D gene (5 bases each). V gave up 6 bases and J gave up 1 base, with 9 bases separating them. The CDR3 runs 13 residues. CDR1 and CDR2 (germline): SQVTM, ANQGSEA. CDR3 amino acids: CSVGTVNTGELFF. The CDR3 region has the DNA TGCAGCGTCGGGACGGTGAACACCGGGGAGCTGTTTTTT.

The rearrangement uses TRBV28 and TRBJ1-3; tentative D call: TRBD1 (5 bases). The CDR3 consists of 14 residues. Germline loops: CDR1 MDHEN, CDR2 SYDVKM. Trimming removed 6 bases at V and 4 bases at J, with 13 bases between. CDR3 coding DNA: TGTGCCAGCAGCCGCAGGGCTCCCGGAAACACCATATATTTT. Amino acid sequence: CASSRRAPGNTIYF.

This CDR3 reads CASSLDESNEQFF. CDR3 DNA sequence: TGTGCCAGCAGCTTAGACGAGAGCAATGAGCAGTTCTTC. The chain links TRBV11-3 to TRBJ2-1; D ambiguous. Germline-derived CDR1 and CDR2 are SGHNT and YENEEA. V was shortened by 0 bases and J by 6 bases, with 6 bases between the two germline ends. The CDR3 covers 13 residues.

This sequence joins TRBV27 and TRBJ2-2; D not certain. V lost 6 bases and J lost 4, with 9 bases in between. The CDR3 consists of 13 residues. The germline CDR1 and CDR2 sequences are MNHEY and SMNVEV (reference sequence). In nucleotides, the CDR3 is TGTGCCAGCAGACCTACAACCACCGGGGAGCTGTTTTTT. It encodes CASRPTTTGELFF.

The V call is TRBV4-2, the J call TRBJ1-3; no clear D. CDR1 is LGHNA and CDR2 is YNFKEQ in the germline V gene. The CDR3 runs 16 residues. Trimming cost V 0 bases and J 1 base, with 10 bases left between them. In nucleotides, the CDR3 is TGTGCCAGCAGCCAAGATAGCGCCAAATCTGGAAACACCATATATTTT. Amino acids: CASSQDSAKSGNTIYF.

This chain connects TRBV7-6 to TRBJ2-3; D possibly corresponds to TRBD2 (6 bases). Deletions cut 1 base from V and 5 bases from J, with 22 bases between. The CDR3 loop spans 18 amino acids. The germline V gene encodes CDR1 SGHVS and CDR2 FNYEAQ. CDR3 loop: CASSLGITGAGWGDTQYF. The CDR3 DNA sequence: TGTGCCAGCAGCTTAGGTATAACGGGAGCCGGGTGGGGAGATACGCAGTATTTT.

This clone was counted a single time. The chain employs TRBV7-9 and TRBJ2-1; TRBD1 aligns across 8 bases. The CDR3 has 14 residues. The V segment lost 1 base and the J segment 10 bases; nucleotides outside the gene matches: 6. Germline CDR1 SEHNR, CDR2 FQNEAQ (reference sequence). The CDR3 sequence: CASSLVPQGDEQFF. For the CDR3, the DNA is TGTGCCAGCAGCTTAGTTCCACAGGGGGACGAGCAGTTCTTC.

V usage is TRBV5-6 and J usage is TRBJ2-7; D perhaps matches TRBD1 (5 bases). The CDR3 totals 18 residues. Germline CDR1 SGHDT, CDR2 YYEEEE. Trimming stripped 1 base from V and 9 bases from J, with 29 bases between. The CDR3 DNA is TGTGCCAGCAGCTTGCTTGGCGGCGGCAGGGTTAATGGGATTGGGCAGTACTTC. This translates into CASSLLGGGRVNGIGQYF.

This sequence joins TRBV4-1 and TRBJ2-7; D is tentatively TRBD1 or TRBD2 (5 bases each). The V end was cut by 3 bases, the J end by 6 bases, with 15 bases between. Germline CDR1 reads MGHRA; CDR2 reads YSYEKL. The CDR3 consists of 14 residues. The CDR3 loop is CASSQPGGSGEQYF. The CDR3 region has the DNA TGCGCCAGCAGCCAGCCTGGGGGTTCGGGCGAGCAGTACTTC.

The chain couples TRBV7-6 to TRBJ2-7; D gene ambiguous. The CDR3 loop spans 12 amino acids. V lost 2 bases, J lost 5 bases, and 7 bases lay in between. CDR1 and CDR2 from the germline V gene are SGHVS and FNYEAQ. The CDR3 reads CASSLNLNEQYF. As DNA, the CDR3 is TGTGCCAGCAGCTTAAACCTGAACGAGCAGTACTTC.

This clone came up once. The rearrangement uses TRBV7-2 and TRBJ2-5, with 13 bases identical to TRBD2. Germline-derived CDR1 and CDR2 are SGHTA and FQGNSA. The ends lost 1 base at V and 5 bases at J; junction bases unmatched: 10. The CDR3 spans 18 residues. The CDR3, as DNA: TGTGCCAGCAGCTTAGAAATTTTACTAGCGGGAGGGCCGGAGACCCAGTACTTC. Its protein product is CASSLEILLAGGPETQYF.

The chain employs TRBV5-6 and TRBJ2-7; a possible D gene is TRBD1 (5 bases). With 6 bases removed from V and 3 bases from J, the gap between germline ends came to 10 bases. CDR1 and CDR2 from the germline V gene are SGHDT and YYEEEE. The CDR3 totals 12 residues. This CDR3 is CASNPRGYEQYF. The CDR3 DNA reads TGTGCCAGCAACCCAAGGGGCTACGAGCAGTACTTC.